The present TCR beta chain was sequenced within a study of OX40 agonist ivuxolimab in advanced cancers. Overall study: The treatment was a fully human IgG2 OX40 agonist, ivuxolimab. Intravenous ivuxolimab was administered to patients every 2 weeks at 0.01 to 10 mg/kg.

Sequenced by immunoSEQ multiplex PCR; TCRdb stores in-frame clones only, minus some. The sample yields around 60,000 clones, just over 85% seen once. The CDR3 length is 15 residues. Trimming took off 0 bases at V and 6 bases at J, with 11 bases between the two ends. CDR1 and CDR2 from the germline V gene are SGHTA and FQGNSA. The clonotype originates from an adult with an advanced solid tumor such as melanoma, head and neck, liver or kidney cancer. This sample comprised CD4+ or CD8+ T cells sorted from blood, obtained in a trial of the OX40 agonist ivuxolimab. V usage is TRBV7-2 and J usage is TRBJ1-4; D unclear. CDR3 residues: CASSLASLFDEKLFF. CDR3 sequence (DNA): TGTGCCAGCAGCTTAGCGTCGCTTTTTGATGAAAAACTGTTTTTT.